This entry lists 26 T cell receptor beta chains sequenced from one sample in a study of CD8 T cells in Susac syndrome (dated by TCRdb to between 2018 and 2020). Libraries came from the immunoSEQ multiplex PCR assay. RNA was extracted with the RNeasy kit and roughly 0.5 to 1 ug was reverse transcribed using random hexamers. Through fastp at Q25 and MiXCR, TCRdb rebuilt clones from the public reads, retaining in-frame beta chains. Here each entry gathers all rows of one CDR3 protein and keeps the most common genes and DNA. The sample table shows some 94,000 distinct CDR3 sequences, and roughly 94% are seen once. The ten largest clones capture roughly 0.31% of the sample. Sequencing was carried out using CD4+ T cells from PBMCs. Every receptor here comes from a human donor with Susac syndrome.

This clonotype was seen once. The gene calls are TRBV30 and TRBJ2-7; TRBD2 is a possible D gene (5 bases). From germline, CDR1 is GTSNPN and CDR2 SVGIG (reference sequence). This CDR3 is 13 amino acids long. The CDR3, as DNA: TGTGCTTGGGAGACACGCTGGTCCTACGAGCAGTACTTC. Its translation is CAWETRWSYEQYF.

The CDR3 region is CSVGGQGGYTF. The DNA of the CDR3 is TGCAGCGTTGGGGGACAGGGTGGCTACACCTTC. The rearrangement joins TRBV29-1 to TRBJ1-2; 9 bases align to TRBD1. J gave up 7 bases and V 4 bases, and 1 base lay outside the gene matches. The CDR3 sequence is 11 residues long. Germline values: CDR1 SQVTM, CDR2 ANQGSEA.

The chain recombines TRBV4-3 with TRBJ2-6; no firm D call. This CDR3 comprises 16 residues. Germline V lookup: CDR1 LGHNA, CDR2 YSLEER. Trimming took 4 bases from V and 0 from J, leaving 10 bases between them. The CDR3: CASSPDATSGANVLTF. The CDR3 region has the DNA TGCGCCAGCAGCCCAGATGCTACCTCTGGGGCCAACGTCCTGACTTTC.

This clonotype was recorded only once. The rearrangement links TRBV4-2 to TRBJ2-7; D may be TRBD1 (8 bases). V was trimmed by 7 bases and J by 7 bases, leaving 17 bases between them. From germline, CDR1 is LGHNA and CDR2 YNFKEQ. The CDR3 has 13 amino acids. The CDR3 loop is CASTADREGEQYF. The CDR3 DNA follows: TGTGCCAGCACCGCGGACAGGGAGGGTGAGCAGTACTTC.

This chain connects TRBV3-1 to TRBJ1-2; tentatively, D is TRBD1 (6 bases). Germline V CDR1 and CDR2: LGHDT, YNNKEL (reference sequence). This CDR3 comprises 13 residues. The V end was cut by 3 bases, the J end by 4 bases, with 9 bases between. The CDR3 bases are TGTGCCAGCAGCCACGGGGGCTCCTATGGCTACACCTTC. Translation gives CASSHGGSYGYTF. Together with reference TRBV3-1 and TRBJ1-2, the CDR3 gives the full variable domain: DTAVSQTPKYLVTQMGNDKSIKCEQNLGHDTMYWYKQDSKKFLKIMFSYNNKELIINETVPNRFSPKSPDKAHLNLHINSLELGDSAVYFCASSHGGSYGYTFGSGTRLTVV.

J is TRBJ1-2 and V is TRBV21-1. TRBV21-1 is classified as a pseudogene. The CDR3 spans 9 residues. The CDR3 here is CASSKLYTF. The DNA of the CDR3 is TGTGCCAGCAGCAAGTTGTACACCTTC.

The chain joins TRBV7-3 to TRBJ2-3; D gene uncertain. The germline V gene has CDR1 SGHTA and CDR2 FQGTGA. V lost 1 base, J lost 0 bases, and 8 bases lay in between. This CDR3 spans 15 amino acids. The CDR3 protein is CASSLIGLSTDTQYF. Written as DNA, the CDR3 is TGTGCCAGCAGCTTAATAGGTCTGAGCACAGATACGCAGTATTTT.

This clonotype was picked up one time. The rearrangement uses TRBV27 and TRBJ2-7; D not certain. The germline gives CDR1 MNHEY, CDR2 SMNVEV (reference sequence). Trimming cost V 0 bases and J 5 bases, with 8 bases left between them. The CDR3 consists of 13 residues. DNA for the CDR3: TGTGCCAGCAGTTTATCCTTGGTCAACGAGCAGTACTTC. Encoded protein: CASSLSLVNEQYF.

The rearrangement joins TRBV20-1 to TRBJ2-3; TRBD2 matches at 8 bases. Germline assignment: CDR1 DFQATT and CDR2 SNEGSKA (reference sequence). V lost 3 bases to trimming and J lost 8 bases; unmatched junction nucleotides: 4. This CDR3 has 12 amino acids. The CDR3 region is CSASRGGATQYF. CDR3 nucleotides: TGCAGTGCTAGCCGGGGGGGGGCTACGCAGTATTTT.

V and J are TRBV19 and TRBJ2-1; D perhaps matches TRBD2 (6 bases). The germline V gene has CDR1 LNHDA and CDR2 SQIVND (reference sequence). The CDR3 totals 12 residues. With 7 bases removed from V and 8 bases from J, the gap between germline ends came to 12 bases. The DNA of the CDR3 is TGTGCCAGTAAGGCCCCGGGGGATGAGCAGTTCTTC. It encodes CASKAPGDEQFF.

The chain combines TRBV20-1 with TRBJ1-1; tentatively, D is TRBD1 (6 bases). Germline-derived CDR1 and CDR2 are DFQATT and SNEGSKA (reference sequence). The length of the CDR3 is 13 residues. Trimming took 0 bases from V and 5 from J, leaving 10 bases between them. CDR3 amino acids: CSAREGGRTEAFF. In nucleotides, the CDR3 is TGCAGTGCTAGAGAAGGGGGTCGTACTGAAGCTTTCTTT.

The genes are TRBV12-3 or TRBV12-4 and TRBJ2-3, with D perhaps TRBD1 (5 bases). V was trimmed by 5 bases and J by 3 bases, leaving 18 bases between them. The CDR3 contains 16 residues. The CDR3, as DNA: TGTGCCAGCAGTCTGCAAATTTCCGCAGGGACAGATACGCAGTATTTT. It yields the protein CASSLQISAGTDTQYF.

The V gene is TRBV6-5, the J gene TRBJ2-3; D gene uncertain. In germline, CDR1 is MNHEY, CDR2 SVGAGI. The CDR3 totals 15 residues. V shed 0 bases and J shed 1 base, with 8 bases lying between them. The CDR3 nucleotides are TGTGCCAGCAGTTACTCGATGCTGGGCACAGATACGCAGTATTTT. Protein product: CASSYSMLGTDTQYF.

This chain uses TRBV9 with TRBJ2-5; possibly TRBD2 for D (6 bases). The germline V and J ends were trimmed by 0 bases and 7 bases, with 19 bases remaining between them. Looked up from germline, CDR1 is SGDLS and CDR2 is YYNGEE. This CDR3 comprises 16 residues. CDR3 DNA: TGTGCCAGCAGCGTAGAGGGAGGCAACCGAGGTTCGACCCAGTACTTC. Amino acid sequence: CASSVEGGNRGSTQYF.

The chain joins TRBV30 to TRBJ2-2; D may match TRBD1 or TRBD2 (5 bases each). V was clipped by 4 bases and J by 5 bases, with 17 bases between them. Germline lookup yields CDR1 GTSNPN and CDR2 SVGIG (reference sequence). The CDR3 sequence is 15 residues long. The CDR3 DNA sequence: TGTGCCTGGAAGAGGGACGGCAGCCCGACCGGGGAGCTGTTTTTT. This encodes CAWKRDGSPTGELFF.

The CDR3 nucleotides read TGTGCCACCTCCAGGGTTGGCTCTGGGGCCAACGTCCTGACTTTC. Its protein product is CATSRVGSGANVLTF. V and J are TRBV15 and TRBJ2-6, with D perhaps TRBD1 (5 bases). In germline, CDR1 is LNHNV, CDR2 YYDKDF (reference sequence). The CDR3 spans 15 residues. V gave up 8 bases and J gave up 0 bases, with 11 bases separating them.

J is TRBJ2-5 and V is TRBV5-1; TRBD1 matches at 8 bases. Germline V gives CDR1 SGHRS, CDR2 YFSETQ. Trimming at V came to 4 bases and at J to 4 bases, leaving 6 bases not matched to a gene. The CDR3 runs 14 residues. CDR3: CASSMLDRGETQYF. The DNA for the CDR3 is TGCGCCAGCAGCATGTTAGACAGGGGAGAGACCCAGTACTTC.

The chain's CDR3 is CASSRGLSNQPQHF. The CDR3 nucleotides read TGTGCCAGCAGCCGGGGGCTCTCTAATCAGCCCCAGCATTTT. This chain joins TRBV11-2 and TRBJ1-5; the D gene is possibly TRBD1 (6 bases). V was pared by 5 bases and J by 4 bases, with 12 bases between. The CDR3 consists of 14 residues. Germline CDR1 SGHAT, CDR2 FQNNGV.

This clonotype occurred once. The CDR3 sequence: CSARVAGSSYNEQFF. CDR3 DNA: TGCAGTGCTAGAGTCGCGGGAAGCTCCTACAATGAGCAGTTCTTC. The V and J genes are TRBV20-1 and TRBJ2-1; maybe TRBD2 (6 bases). The ends were cut back, 1 base at V and 0 bases at J, with 10 bases in the middle. Germline V gene data show CDR1 as DFQATT and CDR2 as SNEGSKA (reference sequence). This CDR3 is 15 amino acids long.

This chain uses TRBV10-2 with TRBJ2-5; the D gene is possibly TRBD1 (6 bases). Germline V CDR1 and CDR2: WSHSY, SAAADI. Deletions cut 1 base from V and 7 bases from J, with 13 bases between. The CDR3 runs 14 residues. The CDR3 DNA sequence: TGCGCCAGCAGTGAGTGGATAGGGGGTTTGACCCAGTACTTC. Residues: CASSEWIGGLTQYF.

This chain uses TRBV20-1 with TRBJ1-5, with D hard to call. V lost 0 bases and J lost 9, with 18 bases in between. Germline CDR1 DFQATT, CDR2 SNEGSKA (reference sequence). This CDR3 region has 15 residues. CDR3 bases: TGCAGTGCTAGAGAGGGCCGGAGCCCGGATCGGCCCCAGCATTTT. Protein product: CSAREGRSPDRPQHF.

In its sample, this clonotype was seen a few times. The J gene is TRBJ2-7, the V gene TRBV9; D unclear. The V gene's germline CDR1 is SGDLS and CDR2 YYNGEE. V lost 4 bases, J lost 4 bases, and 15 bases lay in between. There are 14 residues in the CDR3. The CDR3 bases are TGTGCCAGCAGCCCGAGCCGCAGGCAGTACGAGCAGTACTTC. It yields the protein CASSPSRRQYEQYF.

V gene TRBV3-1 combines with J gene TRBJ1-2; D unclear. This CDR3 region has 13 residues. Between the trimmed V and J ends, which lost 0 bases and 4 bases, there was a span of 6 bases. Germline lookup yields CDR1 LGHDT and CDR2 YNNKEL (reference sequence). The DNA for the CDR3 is TGTGCCAGCAGCCAAGACGGGGTCTATGGCTACACCTTC. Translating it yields CASSQDGVYGYTF.

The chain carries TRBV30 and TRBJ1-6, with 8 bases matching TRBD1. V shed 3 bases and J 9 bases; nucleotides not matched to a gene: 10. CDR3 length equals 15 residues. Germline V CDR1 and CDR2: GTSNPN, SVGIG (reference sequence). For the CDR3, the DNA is TGTGCCTGGAGGGTGGCAGGGGGCTGGGGTTCACCCCTCCACTTT. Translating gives CAWRVAGGWGSPLHF.

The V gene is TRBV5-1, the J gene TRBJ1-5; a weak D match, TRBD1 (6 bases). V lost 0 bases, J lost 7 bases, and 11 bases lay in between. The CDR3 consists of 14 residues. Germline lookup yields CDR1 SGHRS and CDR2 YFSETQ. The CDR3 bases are TGCGCCAGCAGCTTGGTTTCTGGGGGCCAGCCCCAGCATTTT. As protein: CASSLVSGGQPQHF.

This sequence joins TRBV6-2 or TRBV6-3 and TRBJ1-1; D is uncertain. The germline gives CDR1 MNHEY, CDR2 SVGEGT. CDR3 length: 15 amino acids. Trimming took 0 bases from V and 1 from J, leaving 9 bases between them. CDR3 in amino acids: CASSYSRIANTEAFF. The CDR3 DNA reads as TGTGCCAGCAGTTACTCAAGGATTGCGAACACTGAAGCTTTCTTT.